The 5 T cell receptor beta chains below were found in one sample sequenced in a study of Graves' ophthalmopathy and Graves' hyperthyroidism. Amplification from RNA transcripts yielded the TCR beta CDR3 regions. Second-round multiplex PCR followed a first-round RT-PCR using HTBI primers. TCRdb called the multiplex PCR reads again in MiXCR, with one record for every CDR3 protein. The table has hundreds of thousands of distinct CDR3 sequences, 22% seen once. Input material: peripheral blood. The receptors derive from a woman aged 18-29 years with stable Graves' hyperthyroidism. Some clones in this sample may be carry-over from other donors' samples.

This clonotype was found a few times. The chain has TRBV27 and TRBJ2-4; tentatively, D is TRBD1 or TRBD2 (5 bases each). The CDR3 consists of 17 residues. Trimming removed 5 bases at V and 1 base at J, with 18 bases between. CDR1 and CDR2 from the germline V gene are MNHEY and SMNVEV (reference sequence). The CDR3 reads CASSPPRGDRAKNIQYF. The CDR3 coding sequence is TGTGCCAGCAGTCCTCCGAGGGGCGATAGGGCCAAAAACATTCAGTACTTC.

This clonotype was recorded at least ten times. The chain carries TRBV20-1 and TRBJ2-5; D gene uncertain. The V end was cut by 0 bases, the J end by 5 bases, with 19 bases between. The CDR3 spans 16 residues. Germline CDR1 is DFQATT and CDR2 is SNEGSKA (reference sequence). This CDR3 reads CSARDPGSNLDETQYF. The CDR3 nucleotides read TGCAGTGCTAGAGACCCGGGTTCCAACTTAGATGAGACCCAGTACTTC.

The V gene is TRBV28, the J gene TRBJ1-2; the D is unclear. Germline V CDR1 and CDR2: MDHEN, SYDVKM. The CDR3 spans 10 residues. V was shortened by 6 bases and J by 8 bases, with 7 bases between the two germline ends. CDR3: CASRAGGYTF. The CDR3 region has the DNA TGTGCCAGCAGAGCGGGGGGCTACACCTTC.

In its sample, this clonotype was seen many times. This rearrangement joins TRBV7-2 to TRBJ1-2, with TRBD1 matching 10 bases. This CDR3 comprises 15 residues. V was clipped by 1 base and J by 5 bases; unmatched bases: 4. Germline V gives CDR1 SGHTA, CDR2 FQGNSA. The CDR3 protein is CASSLVGTGEYGYTF. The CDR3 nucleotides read TGTGCCAGCAGCTTAGTTGGGACAGGGGAGTATGGCTACACCTTC.

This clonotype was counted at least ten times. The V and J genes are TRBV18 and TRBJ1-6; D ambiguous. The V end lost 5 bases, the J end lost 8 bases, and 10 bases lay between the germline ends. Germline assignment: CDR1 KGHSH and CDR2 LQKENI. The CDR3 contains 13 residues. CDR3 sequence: CASSSAQDSPLHF. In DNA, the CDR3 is TGTGCCAGCTCATCGGCGCAGGATTCACCCCTCCACTTT.